The 20 T cell receptor beta chains listed next were all sequenced from one sample in a study of CD8+ T cells in alopecia areata. Reverse transcribed after extraction, RNA yielded cDNA as the sequencing template. Some clones are missing from TCRdb's copy, which holds only in-frame ones; the method was immunoSEQ multiplex PCR. The repertoire holds about 180,000 clones, with around 49% as singletons. Treatment defined: oral pan-JAK inhibitor, 5-10 mg twice daily. Sequenced here: CD8+ T cells sorted from blood, sampled around week 54, from a patient treated with tofacitinib. The receptors here all came from a human donor with alopecia areata.

The chain joins TRBV5-4 to TRBJ2-6; D is ambiguous. Trimming cost V 0 bases and J 1 base, with 5 bases left between them. From germline, CDR1 is SGHNT and CDR2 YYREEE (reference sequence). The CDR3 runs 15 residues. The CDR3 DNA reads as TGTGCCAGCAGCTTGGTAAGATCTGGGGCCAACGTCCTGACTTTC. Amino acid sequence: CASSLVRSGANVLTF.

The chain carries TRBV5-6 and TRBJ2-5; TRBD2 might be the D (5 bases). The CDR3 extends over 12 amino acids. The germline CDR1 and CDR2 sequences are SGHDT and YYEEEE. The germline V and J ends were trimmed by 4 bases and 5 bases, with 9 bases remaining between them. The CDR3 nucleotides read TGTGCCAGCAGCCCGGGGAGTGAGACCCAGTACTTC. This encodes CASSPGSETQYF.

The chain has TRBV18 and TRBJ1-2, with D maybe TRBD1 (5 bases). This CDR3 spans 15 amino acids. The germline CDR1 and CDR2 sequences are KGHSH and LQKENI. Trimming removed 3 bases from V and 4 bases from J, with 15 bases in between. The CDR3 bases are TGTGCCAGCTCACCCCAGGGAGAAAAAATCTATGGCTACACCTTC. It codes for CASSPQGEKIYGYTF. The full variable domain, rest sourced from reference TRBV18 and TRBJ1-2, is NAGVMQNPRHLVRRRGQEARLRCSPMKGHSHVYWYRQLPEEGLKFMVYLQKENIIDESGMPKERFSAEFPKEGPSILRIQQVVRGDSAAYFCASSPQGEKIYGYTFGSGTRLTVV.

This chain connects TRBV5-1 to TRBJ1-4, with TRBD1 as a possible D gene (6 bases). Germline CDR1 is SGHRS and CDR2 is YFSETQ. Trimming removed 1 base at V and 6 bases at J, with 22 bases between. There are 18 residues in the CDR3. CDR3 amino acids: CASSLLSQGLSLDEKLFF. The CDR3 region has the DNA TGCGCCAGCAGCTTGTTGTCACAGGGTCTAAGTCTGGATGAAAAACTGTTTTTT.

The chain joins TRBV30 to TRBJ2-7; 8 bases fit TRBD1. This CDR3 contains 14 residues. Per germline, CDR1 GTSNPN and CDR2 SVGIG (reference sequence). V dropped 0 bases and J dropped 5; count of bases not matched to a gene: 6. Written as DNA, the CDR3 is TGTGCCTGGAGTGTCGAGACAGGGGTCCACGAGCAGTACTTC. Translating gives CAWSVETGVHEQYF. The complete variable domain, with remaining parts taken from reference TRBV30 and TRBJ2-7, reads SQTIHQWPATLVQPVGSPLSLECTVEGTSNPNLYWYRQAAGRGLQLLFYSVGIGQISSEVPQNLSASRPQDRQFILSSKKLLLSDSGFYLCAWSVETGVHEQYFGPGTRLTVT.

The chain has TRBV5-6 and TRBJ2-1; D is perhaps TRBD2 (6 bases). Trimming pared 2 bases from V and 5 bases from J, leaving 17 bases between. CDR1 and CDR2 (germline): SGHDT, YYEEEE. The CDR3 is 16 residues long. CDR3: CASSFSMEGRNNEQFF. The CDR3 DNA reads as TGTGCCAGCAGCTTTTCTATGGAGGGACGAAACAATGAGCAGTTCTTC.

A few counts support this clone. The chain's CDR3 is CASSQELAGGLRETQYF. CDR3 bases: TGCGCCAGCAGCCAAGAGCTAGCGGGGGGCCTCCGAGAGACCCAGTACTTC. The chain recombines TRBV4-1 with TRBJ2-5, with 11 bases lining up with TRBD2. Trimming took 0 bases from V and 4 from J; bases not matched to a gene: 7. This CDR3 has 17 amino acids. Germline-derived CDR1 and CDR2 are MGHRA and YSYEKL.

The genes are TRBV7-6 and TRBJ2-4; no reliable D call. The CDR3 consists of 13 residues. Germline CDR1 SGHVS, CDR2 FNYEAQ. Trimming stripped 5 bases from V and 9 bases from J, with 14 bases between. The CDR3 region has the DNA TGTGCCAGCAGCCCTCAAGCAGACCCCATTCAGTACTTC. Translated, it gives CASSPQADPIQYF.

The rearrangement links TRBV7-9 to TRBJ1-1, with TRBD1 as a possible D gene (5 bases). The CDR3 is 15 amino acids. V gave up 2 bases and J gave up 5 bases, with 15 bases separating them. The V gene's germline CDR1 is SEHNR and CDR2 FQNEAQ (reference sequence). The CDR3 nucleotides are TGTGCCAGCAGCTTACCCGTGGGGGAGGGAACTGAAGCTTTCTTT. It translates to CASSLPVGEGTEAFF.

This clone was detected a few times. The rearrangement links TRBV9 to TRBJ2-3; tentative D call: TRBD2 (6 bases). The CDR3 contains 12 residues. In germline, CDR1 is SGDLS, CDR2 YYNGEE. Trimming left V 5 bases short and J 4 bases short, with 8 bases between. This CDR3 reads CASSGGSDTQYF. CDR3 nucleotide sequence: TGTGCCAGCAGTGGAGGGTCAGATACGCAGTATTTT.

The rearrangement links TRBV6-5 to TRBJ2-7, with D uncertain. The CDR3 totals 14 residues. CDR1 and CDR2 from the germline V gene are MNHEY and SVGAGI. V lost 4 bases, J lost 4 bases, and 14 bases lay in between. DNA of the CDR3: TGTGCCAGCAGTTCCGTCTCCTCGCTTTACGAGCAGTACTTC. Translated: CASSSVSSLYEQYF.

The table lists this clone with a few counts. The chain joins TRBV29-1 to TRBJ2-1; tentatively, D is TRBD1 (5 bases). CDR3 length: 12 residues. The germline V gene has CDR1 SQVTM and CDR2 ANQGSEA. Trimming pared 6 bases from V and 9 bases from J, leaving 15 bases between. CDR3 amino acids: CSVAASRVEQFF. CDR3 coding DNA: TGCAGCGTAGCCGCCTCCAGGGTTGAGCAGTTCTTC.

The genes are TRBV10-2 and TRBJ2-1; perhaps TRBD1 as D (5 bases). There are 12 residues in the CDR3. CDR1 WSHSY and CDR2 SAAADI come from the germline V gene. Trimming stripped 8 bases from V and 8 bases from J, with 13 bases between. Written as DNA, the CDR3 is TGCGCCAGCTCCCAATGGGGCTATGAGCAGTTCTTC. Residues: CASSQWGYEQFF.

The V gene is TRBV18, the J gene TRBJ2-1; D is uncertain. Deletions cut 4 bases from V and 6 bases from J, with 7 bases between. This CDR3 spans 12 amino acids. The germline V gene has CDR1 KGHSH and CDR2 LQKENI. The CDR3 here is CASSLSLNEQFF. The CDR3 DNA reads as TGTGCCAGCTCACTTTCCCTCAATGAGCAGTTCTTC.

This sequence joins TRBV11-2 and TRBJ2-7; D could derive from TRBD1 or TRBD2 (5 bases each). The ends were cut back, 4 bases at V and 7 bases at J, with 17 bases in the middle. The CDR3 spans 14 residues. Germline values: CDR1 SGHAT, CDR2 FQNNGV. This CDR3 reads CASSSRLGRGEQYF. CDR3 in DNA: TGTGCCAGCAGCTCTCGGCTGGGACGGGGAGAGCAGTACTTC.

The CDR3 coding sequence is TGTGCCACCAGCAGAGTCAGCGGGGGGGCCCAAGAGACCCAGTACTTC. The encoded protein is CATSRVSGGAQETQYF. The chain recombines TRBV15 with TRBJ2-5; 10 bases are shared with TRBD2. Germline values: CDR1 LNHNV, CDR2 YYDKDF (reference sequence). The CDR3 totals 16 residues. Germline trimming cut 1 base from V and 1 base from J; bases unmatched to any gene: 3.

This clone was recorded a few times. The rearrangement joins TRBV7-2 to TRBJ2-3, with D possibly TRBD2 on 5 matching bases. CDR3 size: 15 residues. Germline V CDR1 and CDR2: SGHTA, FQGNSA. Trimming took off 2 bases at V and 2 bases at J, with 11 bases between the two ends. CDR3 sequence (DNA): TGTGCCAGCAGCTTATTATACGACTACACAGATACGCAGTATTTT. Residues: CASSLLYDYTDTQYF.

In its sample, this clone was seen a few times. The V gene is TRBV6-5, the J gene TRBJ2-3, with a possible D match to TRBD1 (6 bases). The V end was cut by 6 bases, the J end by 0 bases, with 13 bases between. CDR1 and CDR2 from the germline V gene are MNHEY and SVGAGI. This CDR3 region has 15 residues. CDR3 in amino acids: CASRPYRASTDTQYF. The CDR3 DNA reads as TGTGCCAGCAGACCTTACAGGGCTAGCACAGATACGCAGTATTTT.

The chain is built from TRBV19 and TRBJ2-5, with D tentatively TRBD2 (6 bases). This CDR3 is 15 amino acids long. V was clipped by 5 bases and J by 5 bases, with 18 bases between them. Looked up from germline, CDR1 is LNHDA and CDR2 is SQIVND (reference sequence). The CDR3 coding sequence is TGTGCCAGTAGTCCCAGCCGAAGCGGGTTTGAGACCCAGTACTTC. Amino acid sequence: CASSPSRSGFETQYF.

This sequence joins TRBV5-4 and TRBJ1-1; D is unclear. This CDR3 region has 13 residues. Germline V gives CDR1 SGHNT, CDR2 YYREEE (reference sequence). Trimming pared 2 bases from V and 1 base from J, leaving 6 bases between. CDR3 sequence: CASSFDGNTEAFF. DNA of the CDR3: TGTGCCAGCAGCTTCGACGGGAACACTGAAGCTTTCTTT.